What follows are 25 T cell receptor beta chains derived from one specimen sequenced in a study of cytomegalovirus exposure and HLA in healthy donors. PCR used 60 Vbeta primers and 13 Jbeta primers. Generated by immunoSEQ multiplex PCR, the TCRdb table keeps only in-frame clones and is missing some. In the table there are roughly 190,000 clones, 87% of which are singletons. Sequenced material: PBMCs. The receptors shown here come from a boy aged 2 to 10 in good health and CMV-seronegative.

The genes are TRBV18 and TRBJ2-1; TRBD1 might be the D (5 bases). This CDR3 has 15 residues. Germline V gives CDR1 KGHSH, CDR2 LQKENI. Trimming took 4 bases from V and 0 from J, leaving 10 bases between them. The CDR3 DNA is TGTGCCAGCTCACGGGGCGGAAGCTCCTACAATGAGCAGTTCTTC. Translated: CASSRGGSSYNEQFF.

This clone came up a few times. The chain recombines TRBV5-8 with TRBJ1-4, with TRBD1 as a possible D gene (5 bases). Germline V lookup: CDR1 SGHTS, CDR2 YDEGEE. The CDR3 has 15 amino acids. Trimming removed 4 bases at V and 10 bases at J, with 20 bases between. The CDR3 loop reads CASSTAGTSSGKLFF. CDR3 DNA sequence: TGTGCCAGCAGCACCGCCGGGACTAGTAGTGGAAAACTGTTTTTT.

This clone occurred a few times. In DNA, the CDR3 is TGTGCCAGCAGCTTAGTGGCTTGGAGGGAAAAACTGTTTTTT. Protein: CASSLVAWREKLFF. V gene TRBV7-2 combines with J gene TRBJ1-4; no firm D call. This CDR3 is 14 amino acids long. V lost 1 base and J 8 bases, leaving 11 bases between the germline ends. From germline, CDR1 is SGHTA and CDR2 FQGNSA.

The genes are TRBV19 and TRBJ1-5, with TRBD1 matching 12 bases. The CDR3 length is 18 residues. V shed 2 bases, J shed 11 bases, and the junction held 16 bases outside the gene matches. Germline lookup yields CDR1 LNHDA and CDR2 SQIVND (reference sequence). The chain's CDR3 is CASSIRTSGQGAGLTQHF. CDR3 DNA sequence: TGTGCCAGTAGTATACGAACTTCGGGACAGGGGGCCGGTTTGACCCAGCATTTT.

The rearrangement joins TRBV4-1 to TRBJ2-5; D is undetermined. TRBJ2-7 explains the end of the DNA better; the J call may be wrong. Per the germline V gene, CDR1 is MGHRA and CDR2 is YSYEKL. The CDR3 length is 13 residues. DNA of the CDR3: TGCGCCAGCAGCCAAGAATCCCTAGGCGAGCAGTACTTC. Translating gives CASSQESLGEQYF.

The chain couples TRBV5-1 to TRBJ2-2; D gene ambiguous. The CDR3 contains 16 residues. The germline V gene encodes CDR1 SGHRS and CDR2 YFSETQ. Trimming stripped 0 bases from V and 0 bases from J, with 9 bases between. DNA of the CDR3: TGCGCCAGCAGCTTGGAGAGCGTTACGAACACCGGGGAGCTGTTTTTT. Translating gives CASSLESVTNTGELFF.

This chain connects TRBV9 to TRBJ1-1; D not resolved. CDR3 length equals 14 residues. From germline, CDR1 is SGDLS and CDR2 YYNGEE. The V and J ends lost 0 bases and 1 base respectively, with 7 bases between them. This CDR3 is CASSVGQANTEAFF. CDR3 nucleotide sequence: TGTGCCAGCAGCGTAGGTCAGGCGAACACTGAAGCTTTCTTT.

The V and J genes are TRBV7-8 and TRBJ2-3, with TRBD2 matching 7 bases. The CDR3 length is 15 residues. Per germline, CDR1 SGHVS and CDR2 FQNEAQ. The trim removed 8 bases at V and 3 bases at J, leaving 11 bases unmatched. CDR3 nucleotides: TGTGCCAGCCGCCCCTCGTGGGGGGGGACAGATACGCAGTATTTT. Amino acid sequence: CASRPSWGGTDTQYF.

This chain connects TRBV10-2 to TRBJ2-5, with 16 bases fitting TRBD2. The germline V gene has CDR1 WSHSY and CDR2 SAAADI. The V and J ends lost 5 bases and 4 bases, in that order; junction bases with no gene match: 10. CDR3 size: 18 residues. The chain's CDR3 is CASSTSGTSGGARETQYF. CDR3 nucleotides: TGCGCCAGCAGTACTTCCGGGACTAGCGGGGGGGCCCGAGAGACCCAGTACTTC.

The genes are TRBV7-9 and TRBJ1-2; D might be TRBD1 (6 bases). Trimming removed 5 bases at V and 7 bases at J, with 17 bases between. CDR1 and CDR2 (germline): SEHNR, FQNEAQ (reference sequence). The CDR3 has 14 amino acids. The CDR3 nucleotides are TGTGCCAGCAGCCCTGGGACAACTTCCTGTGGCTACACCTTC. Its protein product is CASSPGTTSCGYTF. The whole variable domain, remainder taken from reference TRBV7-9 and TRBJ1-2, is DTGVSQNPRHKITKRGQNVTFRCDPISEHNRLYWYRQTLGQGPEFLTYFQNEAQLEKSRLLSDRFSAERPKGSFSTLEIQRTEQGDSAMYLCASSPGTTSCGYTFGSGTRLTVV.

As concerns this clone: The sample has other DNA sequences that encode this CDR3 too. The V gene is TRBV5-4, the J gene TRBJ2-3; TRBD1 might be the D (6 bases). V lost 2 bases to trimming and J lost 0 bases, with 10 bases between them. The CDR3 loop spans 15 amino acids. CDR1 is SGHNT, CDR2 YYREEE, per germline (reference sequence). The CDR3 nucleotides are TGTGCCAGCAGCTTAGAGAGGGGGAGCACAGATACGCAGTATTTT. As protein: CASSLERGSTDTQYF.

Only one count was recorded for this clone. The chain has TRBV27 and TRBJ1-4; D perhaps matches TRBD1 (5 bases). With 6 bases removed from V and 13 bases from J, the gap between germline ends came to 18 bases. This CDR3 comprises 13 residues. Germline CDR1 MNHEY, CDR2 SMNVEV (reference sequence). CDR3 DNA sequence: TGTGCCAGCAGAGCCGCGCCAGCCGGGGGACTGTTTTTT. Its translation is CASRAAPAGGLFF.

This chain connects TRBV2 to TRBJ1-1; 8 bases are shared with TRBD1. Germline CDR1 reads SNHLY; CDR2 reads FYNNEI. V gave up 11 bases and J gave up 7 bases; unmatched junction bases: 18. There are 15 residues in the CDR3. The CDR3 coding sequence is TGTGCCGTCACAGGGGGTCTTGCCAGCCGACATGAAGCTTTCTTT. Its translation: CAVTGGLASRHEAFF.

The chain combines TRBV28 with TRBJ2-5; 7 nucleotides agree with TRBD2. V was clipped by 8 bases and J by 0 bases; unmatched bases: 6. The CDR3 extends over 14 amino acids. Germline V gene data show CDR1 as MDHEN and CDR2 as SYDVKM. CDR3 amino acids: CASGWEGYQETQYF. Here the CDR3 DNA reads TGTGCCAGCGGGTGGGAGGGGTACCAAGAGACCCAGTACTTC.

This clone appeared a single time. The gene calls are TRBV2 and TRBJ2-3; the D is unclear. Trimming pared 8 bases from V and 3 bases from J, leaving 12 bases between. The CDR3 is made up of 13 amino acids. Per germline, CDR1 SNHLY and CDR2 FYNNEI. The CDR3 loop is CASSERLTDTQYF. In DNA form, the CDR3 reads TGTGCCAGCTCGGAGCGTCTGACAGATACGCAGTATTTT.

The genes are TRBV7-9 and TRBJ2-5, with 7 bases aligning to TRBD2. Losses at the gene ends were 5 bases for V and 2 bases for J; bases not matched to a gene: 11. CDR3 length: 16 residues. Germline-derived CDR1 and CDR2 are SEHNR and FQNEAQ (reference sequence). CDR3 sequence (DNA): TGTGCCAGCAGCCGTCCCAGGGAGGGTTGGCAAGAGACCCAGTACTTC. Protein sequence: CASSRPREGWQETQYF.

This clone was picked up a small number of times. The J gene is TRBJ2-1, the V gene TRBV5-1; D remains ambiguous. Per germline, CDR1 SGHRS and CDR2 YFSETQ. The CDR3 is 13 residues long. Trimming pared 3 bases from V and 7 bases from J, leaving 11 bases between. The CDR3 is CASSSGTLNEQFF. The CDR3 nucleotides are TGCGCCAGCAGCTCCGGTACCCTAAATGAGCAGTTCTTC.

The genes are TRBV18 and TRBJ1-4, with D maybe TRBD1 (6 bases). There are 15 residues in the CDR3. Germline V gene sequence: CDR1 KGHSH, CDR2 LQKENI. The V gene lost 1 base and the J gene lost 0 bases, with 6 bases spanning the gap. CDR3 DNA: TGTGCCAGCTCACCACAGGGGGCAACTAATGAAAAACTGTTTTTT. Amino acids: CASSPQGATNEKLFF.

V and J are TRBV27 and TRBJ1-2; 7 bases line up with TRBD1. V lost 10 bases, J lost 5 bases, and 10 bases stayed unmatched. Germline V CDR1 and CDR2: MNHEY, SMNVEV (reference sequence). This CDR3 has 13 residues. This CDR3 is CATLSGTAYGYTF. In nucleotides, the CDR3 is TGTGCCACCCTCTCCGGGACAGCGTATGGCTACACCTTC.

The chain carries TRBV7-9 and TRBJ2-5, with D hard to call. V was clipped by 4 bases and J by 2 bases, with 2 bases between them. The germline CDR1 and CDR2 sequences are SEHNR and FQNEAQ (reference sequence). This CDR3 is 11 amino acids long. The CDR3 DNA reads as TGTGCCAGCAGCTCGCAAGAGACCCAGTACTTC. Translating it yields CASSSQETQYF. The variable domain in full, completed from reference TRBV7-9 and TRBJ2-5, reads DTGVSQNPRHKITKRGQNVTFRCDPISEHNRLYWYRQTLGQGPEFLTYFQNEAQLEKSRLLSDRFSAERPKGSFSTLEIQRTEQGDSAMYLCASSSQETQYFGPGTRLLVL.

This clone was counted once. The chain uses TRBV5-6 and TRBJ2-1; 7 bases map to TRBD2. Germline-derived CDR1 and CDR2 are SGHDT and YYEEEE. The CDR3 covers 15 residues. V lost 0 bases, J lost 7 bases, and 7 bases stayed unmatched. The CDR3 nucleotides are TGTGCCAGCAGCTTGGACATGGGGGGGAGGAATGAGCAGTTCTTC. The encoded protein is CASSLDMGGRNEQFF.

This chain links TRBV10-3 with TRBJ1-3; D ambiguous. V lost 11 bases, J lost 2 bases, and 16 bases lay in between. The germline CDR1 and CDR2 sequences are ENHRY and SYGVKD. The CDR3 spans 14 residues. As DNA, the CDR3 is TGTGCCGCCCGAGCGATGCGGGCTGGAAACACCATATATTTT. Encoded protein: CAARAMRAGNTIYF.

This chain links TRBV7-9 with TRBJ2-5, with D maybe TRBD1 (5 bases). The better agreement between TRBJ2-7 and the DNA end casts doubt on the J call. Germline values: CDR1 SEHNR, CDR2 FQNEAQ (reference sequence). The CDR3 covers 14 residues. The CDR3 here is CASSLTVYTYEQYF. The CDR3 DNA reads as TGTGCCAGCAGCTTGACAGTGTATACCTACGAGCAGTACTTC.

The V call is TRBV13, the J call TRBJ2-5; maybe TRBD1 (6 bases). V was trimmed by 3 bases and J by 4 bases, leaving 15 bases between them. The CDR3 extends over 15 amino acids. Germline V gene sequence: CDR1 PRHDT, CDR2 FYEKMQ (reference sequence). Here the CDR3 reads CASSFRDTRRETQYF. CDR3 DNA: TGTGCCAGCAGCTTTCGGGACACCCGCCGAGAGACCCAGTACTTC.

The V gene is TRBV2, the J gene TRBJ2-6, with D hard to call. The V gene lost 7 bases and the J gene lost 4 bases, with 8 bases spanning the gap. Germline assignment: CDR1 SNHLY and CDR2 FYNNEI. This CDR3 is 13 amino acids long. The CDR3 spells CASNPMGANVLTF. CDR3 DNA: TGTGCCAGCAACCCTATGGGGGCCAACGTCCTGACTTTC.